This T cell receptor (beta chain) derives from a study of post-analysis software for immune sequencing data. Carried by the TCR beta cDNA libraries were unique molecular identifiers. Input populations of roughly 0.95 to 10 million T cells gave rise to approximately 500,000 cDNA molecules. TCRdb passed the PCR reads through MiXCR, listing each CDR3 protein once. Here the sample spans about 540,000 distinct CDR3 sequences, around 34% being singletons. General study findings and limits: Samples made in the same batch grouped tightly together by F measure.

This clonotype was seen more than once but under ten times. Its antigen remains unidentified. Material for sequencing was blood. This sequence was found in a girl aged 2-17 years with multiple sclerosis.

The CDR3 DNA reads TGCGCCAGCAGTGAATTGTTGGGGGGCAATGAGCAGTTCTTC. Amino acid sequence: CASSELLGGNEQFF. The chain carries TRBV10-1 and TRBJ2-1; D possibly corresponds to TRBD2 (6 bases). The CDR3 spans 14 residues. CDR1 and CDR2 from the germline V gene are WNHNN and SYGVQD (reference sequence). Trimming took off 3 bases at V and 6 bases at J, with 12 bases between the two ends.